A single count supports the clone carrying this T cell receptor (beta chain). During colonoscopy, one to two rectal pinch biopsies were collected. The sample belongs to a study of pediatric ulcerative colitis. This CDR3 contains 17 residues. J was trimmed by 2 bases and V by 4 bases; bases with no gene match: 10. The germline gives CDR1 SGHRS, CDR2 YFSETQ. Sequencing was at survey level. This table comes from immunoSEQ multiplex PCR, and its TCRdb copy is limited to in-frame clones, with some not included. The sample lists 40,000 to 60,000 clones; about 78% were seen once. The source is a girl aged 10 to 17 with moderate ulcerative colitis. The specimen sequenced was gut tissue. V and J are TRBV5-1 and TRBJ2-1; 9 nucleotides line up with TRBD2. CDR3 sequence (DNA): TGCGCCAGCAGCGGAGGCCTTAGCGGGAGTCCCTACAATGAGCAGTTCTTC. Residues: CASSGGLSGSPYNEQFF.